Listed below are T cell receptor beta chains from one sample, sequenced in a study of blood T cell repertoires in COVID-19. TCRdb's table, derived via immunoSEQ multiplex PCR, lists solely in-frame clones and lacks some. The repertoire has some 250,000 clones, approximately 85% of them found once; the top ten carry under 2.5%. The sample comprised PBMCs or T cells enriched from blood (not recorded which). The source of these receptors is a woman in her forties or fifties who had recovered from COVID-19. CDR3s include the opening cysteine and the closing phenylalanine or tryptophan. Each record gives: J gene, V gene, clone size, D gene, CDR3 DNA, CDR3 protein. The D gene is left open where the match is weak. Clone size is given for some rows only: seen once, a few or many times, or a class if the clone is expanded.

J: TRBJ1-2; V: TRBV12-3/TRBV12-4; size: -; D: -; DNA: TGTGCCAGCAGTTCTACAGGAAACTATGGCTACACCTTC; CDR3: CASSSTGNYGYTF
J: TRBJ2-3; V: TRBV18; size: -; D: -; DNA: TGTGCCAGCTCCCGGGACCCCCGGGGGACAGATACGCAGTATTTT; CDR3: CASSRDPRGTDTQYF
J: TRBJ1-2; V: TRBV5-1; size: once; D: -; DNA: TGCGCCAGCAGCCTGCAGGCTCTTGGTGGCTACACCTTC; CDR3: CASSLQALGGYTF
J: TRBJ2-5; V: TRBV27; size: once; D: TRBD2; DNA: TGCGCCAGTAGTTCCAGGACGGGGTCTAGCGGGCGACAAGAGACCCAGTACTTC; CDR3: CASSSRTGSSGRQETQYF
J: TRBJ2-7; V: TRBV18; size: -; D: TRBD1; DNA: TGTGCCAGCTCACCACAAGCGACAGGGAGCGAGCAGTACTTC; CDR3: CASSPQATGSEQYF
J: TRBJ1-5; V: TRBV6-2/TRBV6-3; size: -; D: TRBD1; DNA: TGTGCCAGCAGCCCGGCTCCGGGTGTTTGGGACAGGGGATGGCCTGCTAATCAGCCCCAGCATTTT; CDR3: CASSPAPGVWDRGWPANQPQHF
J: TRBJ1-3; V: TRBV6-5; size: -; D: -; DNA: TGTGCCAGCAGTTACTCTATCCAGGGAATGGGAAACACCATATATTTT; CDR3: CASSYSIQGMGNTIYF
J: TRBJ1-6; V: TRBV6-4; size: -; D: TRBD1; DNA: TGTGCCAGCAGAGCGACAGGGATGGGCTCACCCCTCCACTTT; CDR3: CASRATGMGSPLHF
J: TRBJ2-7; V: TRBV6-5; size: -; D: -; DNA: TGTGCCAGCAGTTACAGAGAGGGTTTGGGGGAGCAGTACTTC; CDR3: CASSYREGLGEQYF
J: TRBJ1-1; V: TRBV5-1; size: once; D: TRBD1; DNA: TGCGCCAGCAGCTTCACAGGGGAGCACACTGAAGCTTTCTTT; CDR3: CASSFTGEHTEAFF
J: TRBJ1-1; V: TRBV27; size: -; D: -; DNA: TGTGCCAGCAGTTTCGTCCTCGGCACTGAAGCTTTCTTT; CDR3: CASSFVLGTEAFF
J: TRBJ2-3; V: TRBV7-9; size: -; D: -; DNA: TGTGCCAGCAGCGAAAACAGGGTGGGCACAGATACGCAGTATTTT; CDR3: CASSENRVGTDTQYF
J: TRBJ1-5; V: TRBV7-8; size: -; D: -; DNA: TGTGCCAGCAGCTTAGGCGGGCAGGGGAGTGGTCAGCCCCAGCATTTT; CDR3: CASSLGGQGSGQPQHF
J: TRBJ2-2; V: TRBV5-1; size: -; D: TRBD2; DNA: TGCGCCAGCAGCTTGGGACTAGCGGGAGTCGGGGAGCTGTTTTTT; CDR3: CASSLGLAGVGELFF
J: TRBJ1-5; V: TRBV2; size: -; D: TRBD1; DNA: TGTGCCAGCAGTGGTTCCGGGACAGGAGCCAATCAGCCCCAGCATTTT; CDR3: CASSGSGTGANQPQHF
J: TRBJ2-5; V: TRBV9; size: -; D: TRBD2; DNA: TGTGCCAGCAGCACTAGCGTGGAGGAGACCCAGTACTTC; CDR3: CASSTSVEETQYF
J: TRBJ2-1; V: TRBV19; size: -; D: -; DNA: TGTGCCAGTAGTACCCCCTCAAGCGACCTTTACAATGAGCAGTTCTTC; CDR3: CASSTPSSDLYNEQFF
J: TRBJ1-4; V: TRBV18; size: -; D: -; DNA: TGTGCCAGCTCACCGAGCTTTTCTAATGAAAAACTGTTTTTT; CDR3: CASSPSFSNEKLFF
J: TRBJ1-2; V: TRBV5-6; size: -; D: TRBD1; DNA: TGTGCCAGCAGCTTGGAGGACAGGAACTATGGCTACACCTTC; CDR3: CASSLEDRNYGYTF
J: TRBJ1-3; V: TRBV3-1/TRBV3-2; size: once; D: -; DNA: TGTGCCAGCAGCCGTCTCGGTCGGGGAAACACCATATATTTT; CDR3: CASSRLGRGNTIYF
J: TRBJ1-2; V: TRBV28; size: -; D: TRBD1; DNA: TGTGCCAGCAGTTTTTACAGGGGAAATGGCTACACCTTC; CDR3: CASSFYRGNGYTF
J: TRBJ1-1; V: TRBV19; size: -; D: TRBD1; DNA: TGTGCCAGTAGTTGGGGGGACAGGGGGAACACTGAAGCTTTCTTT; CDR3: CASSWGDRGNTEAFF
J: TRBJ2-3; V: TRBV18; size: -; D: TRBD2; DNA: TGTGCCAGCTCACCACTTAGCGGGAGAGGTGCCACAGATACGCAGTATTTT; CDR3: CASSPLSGRGATDTQYF
J: TRBJ1-2; V: TRBV6-5; size: -; D: TRBD1; DNA: TGTGCCAGCAGTTACTGGACAGGCGATGGCTACACCTTC; CDR3: CASSYWTGDGYTF
J: TRBJ1-2; V: TRBV5-1; size: -; D: -; DNA: TGCGCCAGCAGCTCCGAAATACAGGGATTAGAAGGCTACACCTTC; CDR3: CASSSEIQGLEGYTF
J: TRBJ2-1; V: TRBV5-1; size: -; D: TRBD2; DNA: TGCGCCAGCAGCGGACCCCTAGCGGGAGTGTACAATGAGCAGTTCTTC; CDR3: CASSGPLAGVYNEQFF
J: TRBJ2-1; V: TRBV10-3; size: -; D: TRBD2; DNA: TGTGCCATCAGGGGGACTAGCGGAGTGGCGCAGTTCTTC; CDR3: CAIRGTSGVAQFF
J: TRBJ1-1; V: TRBV28; size: -; D: -; DNA: TGTGCCAGCAGTTCGGGGATGAACACTGAAGCTTTCTTT; CDR3: CASSSGMNTEAFF
J: TRBJ2-2; V: TRBV5-1; size: -; D: -; DNA: TGCGCCAGCAGGGAGGTAGCGGAGAACACCGGGGAGCTGTTTTTT; CDR3: CASREVAENTGELFF
J: TRBJ1-6; V: TRBV6-1; size: -; D: -; DNA: TGTGCCAGCAGTGAAGCGCGGACAGTGAGCTCCTATAATTCACCCCTCCACTTT; CDR3: CASSEARTVSSYNSPLHF
J: TRBJ2-7; V: TRBV2; size: -; D: -; DNA: TGTGCCAGCAGGATGTCCTCAGGGGCCTACGAGCAGTACTTC; CDR3: CASRMSSGAYEQYF
J: TRBJ2-1; V: TRBV27; size: -; D: -; DNA: TGTGCCAGCAGTTTATATACTAGCAGGAATGAGCAGTTCTTC; CDR3: CASSLYTSRNEQFF
J: TRBJ1-2; V: TRBV10-3; size: -; D: TRBD1; DNA: TGTGCCATCAGTGAACGCGGCAGGGGGATTAACTATGGCTACACCTTC; CDR3: CAISERGRGINYGYTF
J: TRBJ2-5; V: TRBV7-3; size: -; D: -; DNA: TGTGCCAGCTCCCCCCACTCGCCGGCCACGTCGGGTGGGGAGACCCAGTACTTC; CDR3: CASSPHSPATSGGETQYF
J: TRBJ1-3; V: TRBV5-1; size: -; D: TRBD1; DNA: TGCGCCAGCAGTTTGCGGACAGGCTCTGGAAACACCATATATTTT; CDR3: CASSLRTGSGNTIYF
J: TRBJ2-2; V: TRBV4-1; size: few; D: TRBD2; DNA: TGCGCCAGCAGCCCTTTCTTATTCGGACTAGCACGTCGGGAGCTGTTTTTT; CDR3: CASSPFLFGLARRELFF
J: TRBJ2-2; V: TRBV11-2; size: -; D: -; DNA: TGTGCCAGCAGCGCCTGGGAGGGGGAGCTGTTTTTT; CDR3: CASSAWEGELFF
J: TRBJ1-2; V: TRBV19; size: -; D: -; DNA: TGTGCCAGTAGTATAAGGGGCATAGACTATGGCTACACCTTC; CDR3: CASSIRGIDYGYTF
J: TRBJ1-2; V: TRBV6-5; size: -; D: -; DNA: TGTGCCAGCGGGATGGAGGGAGCGGGAGGCTACACCTTC; CDR3: CASGMEGAGGYTF
J: TRBJ2-2; V: TRBV5-5; size: -; D: -; DNA: TGTGCCAGCAGCTTGGGTGAGGTGAACACCGGGGAGCTGTTTTTT; CDR3: CASSLGEVNTGELFF
J: TRBJ2-1; V: TRBV5-1; size: -; D: TRBD2; DNA: TGCGCCAGCAGCACCCGGACTAGCGGGGGCTACAATGAGCAGTTCTTC; CDR3: CASSTRTSGGYNEQFF
J: TRBJ2-6; V: TRBV27; size: -; D: -; DNA: TGTGCCAGCAGTTTGGAGGGCCCCCGATCTGGGGCCAACGTCCTGACTTTC; CDR3: CASSLEGPRSGANVLTF
J: TRBJ2-1; V: TRBV4-2; size: -; D: -; DNA: TGTGCCAGCAGCCAAAGATACAGGGAGTCCTACAATGAGCAGTTCTTC; CDR3: CASSQRYRESYNEQFF
J: TRBJ2-1; V: TRBV13; size: -; D: TRBD2; DNA: TGTGCCAGCACCCCGGGACTAGCGGGCAATGAGCAGTTCTTC; CDR3: CASTPGLAGNEQFF
J: TRBJ2-4; V: TRBV5-1; size: -; D: -; DNA: TGCGCCAGCAGCTTGGACACCAAAAACATTCAGTACTTC; CDR3: CASSLDTKNIQYF
J: TRBJ2-2; V: TRBV28; size: few; D: TRBD2; DNA: TGTGCCAGCACTGGAGCGGGGTTCACCGGGGAGCTGTTTTTT; CDR3: CASTGAGFTGELFF
J: TRBJ2-3; V: TRBV12-3/TRBV12-4; size: -; D: -; DNA: TGTGCCAGCAGCCCCCAGGATACGCAGTATTTT; CDR3: CASSPQDTQYF
J: TRBJ2-3; V: TRBV6-6; size: -; D: -; DNA: TGTGCCAGCAGTCAAAAGTGGGGGGACGGGCTTACAGATACGCAGTATTTT; CDR3: CASSQKWGDGLTDTQYF
J: TRBJ1-5; V: TRBV10-3; size: few; D: -; DNA: TGTGCCACCGCGGGCCCCTTAAATCAGCCCCAGCATTTT; CDR3: CATAGPLNQPQHF
J: TRBJ2-7; V: TRBV5-5; size: -; D: -; DNA: TGTGCCAGCAGCTTATACGGTCGGGACGAGCAGTACTTC; CDR3: CASSLYGRDEQYF
J: TRBJ2-2; V: TRBV4-2; size: -; D: TRBD2; DNA: TGTGCCAGCAGCCAAGAATGGGCTAGCGGGGGAACCGGGGAGCTGTTTTTT; CDR3: CASSQEWASGGTGELFF
J: TRBJ2-3; V: TRBV4-1; size: -; D: TRBD2; DNA: TGCGCCAGCAGCTGGAGACTAGCGGGAGGGCCCCCAGATACGCAGTATTTT; CDR3: CASSWRLAGGPPDTQYF
J: TRBJ2-2; V: TRBV10-1; size: -; D: TRBD2; DNA: TGCGCCAGCAGTGTTAGCGGGAATACCGGGGAGCTGTTTTTT; CDR3: CASSVSGNTGELFF